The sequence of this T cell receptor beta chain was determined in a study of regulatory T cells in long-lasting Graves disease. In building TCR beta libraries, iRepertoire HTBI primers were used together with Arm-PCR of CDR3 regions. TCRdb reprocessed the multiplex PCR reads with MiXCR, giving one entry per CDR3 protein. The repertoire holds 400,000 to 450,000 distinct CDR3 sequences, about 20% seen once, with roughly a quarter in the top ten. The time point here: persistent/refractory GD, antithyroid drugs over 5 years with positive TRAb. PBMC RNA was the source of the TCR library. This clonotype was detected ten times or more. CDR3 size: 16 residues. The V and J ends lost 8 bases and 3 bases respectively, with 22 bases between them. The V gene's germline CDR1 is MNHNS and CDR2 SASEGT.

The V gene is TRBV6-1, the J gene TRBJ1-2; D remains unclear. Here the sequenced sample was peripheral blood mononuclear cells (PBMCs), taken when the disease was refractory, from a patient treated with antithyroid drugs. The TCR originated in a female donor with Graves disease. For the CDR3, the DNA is TGTGCCAGCGTTCGCAGGTGGCCCCGACAAGACTATGGCTACACCTTC. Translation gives CASVRRWPRQDYGYTF.